The entry below describes one TCR beta chain. This clone has a single count. Its antigen has not been determined. Qualities for individual bases were not recorded, and no much larger clone is one base off. TCRbeta CDR3 regions were amplified from genomic DNA by means of the immunoSEQ Assay, a bias-controlled multiplex PCR. The authors' pipeline ran thus. Nucleated cell counts per sample were estimated from amplification of reference gene primers within the assay. To quantify the absolute abundance of each unique TCRbeta CDR3 rearrangement, sequence reads were collapsed and filtered. Productive Simpson clonality was computed per sample as the square root of Simpson's diversity index over productive rearrangements. TCRdb limited this immuneACCESS table to in-frame rearrangements with V and J called. A share of clones is missing; checked studies link under half to unresolved V genes, and the rest is unexplained. The V and J calls and the clone size are those of that table, but D and trimming were determined from the DNA. This sample has about 110,000 clones in its table, and 75% to 90% of those were observed once. Approximately 1% of the sample belongs to the ten largest clones.

Whole blood was collected in K2EDTA tubes by collaborating institutions according to the institutions' own protocols. For TCRbeta analysis, collaborator samples were shipped as frozen whole blood, as isolated PBMCs, or as DNA extracted from either sample type. The source of the sample is a study of blood T cell repertoires in COVID-19 (dated by TCRdb to 2018 to 2020). Broadly, across the study: The collaborator samples originated in the United States, Italy and Spain and spanned the acute and convalescent phases of COVID-19. The material from the prospective study consisted of cDNA or gDNA derived from T cells, B-cell-depleted T cells, or PBMCs. The dataset comprised deeply sampled blood TCRbeta repertoires from subjects exposed to, actively infected with, or recovered from COVID-19. The repertoires were made available in a free public database intended to serve as a resource for research on the immune response to SARS-CoV-2. Samples were obtained from the ongoing ImmuneRACE study (first 160 participants) and from over a thousand subjects provided by 6 global collaborators. Sample metadata almost always included a de-identified subject ID, COVID-19 status, age in years and sex. Where available, HLA class I and class II types were taken from metadata supplied by the sample provider and were not determined by assay-based typing.

Overall study results and their limits: Clinical and demographic metadata were provided uncurated, with the amount varying by source and participant.

The CDR3 runs 17 amino acids, cysteine and phenylalanine included. The kept DNA is CDR3 alone, 51 bases in frame from the first base. In the germline V gene, CDR1 corresponds to SGDLS and CDR2 to YYNGEE. V ends up 0 bases short and J 8 bases short, with an unmatched junction base count of 13. The receptor comes from a human donor in a cohort sampled during active COVID-19. The sample consisted of peripheral blood. The sequence links TRBV9 to TRBJ2-1; TRBD2 matches 8 bases in the middle. The CDR3 amino acid sequence is: CASSVAPGGGPGDEQFF. The sequenced DNA: TGTGCCAGCAGCGTAGCTCCCGGCGGGGGGCCGGGGGATGAGCAGTTCTTC.